Each of the 29 T cell receptor beta chains below was sequenced from the same sample in a study of T cells in Graves' hyperthyroidism and ophthalmopathy (dated by TCRdb to between 2018 and 2020). The library relied on multiplex PCR. The sequencer was an Illumina HiSeq 2000. The TCR beta CDR3 regions were amplified from the RNA transcripts. For the first round of RT-PCR on the TCR CDR3, the HTBI primer set was used together with the Qiagen OneStep RT-PCR kit. TCRdb reprocessing: public reads trimmed at Q25 with fastp, clones called with MiXCR, in-frame beta chains kept. Every CDR3 protein is listed once, alongside the most common genes and DNA of its rows. In this sample the table shows 550,000 to 650,000 distinct CDR3 sequences, 11% to 15% of which occur a single time. The ten largest clones add up to about 14% of the sample. The sequenced sample was blood. Receptor source: a woman aged 40-49 years with Graves' hyperthyroidism.

This clonotype was detected many times. This chain connects TRBV3-1 to TRBJ2-5; possibly TRBD2 for D (5 bases). V lost 1 base to trimming and J lost 7 bases, with 13 bases between them. This CDR3 region has 14 residues. Germline V gene data show CDR1 as LGHDT and CDR2 as YNNKEL (reference sequence). The CDR3, as DNA: TGTGCCAGCAGCCAAGTGCCCCGGCGGGCGACCCAGTACTTC. It specifies CASSQVPRRATQYF.

This clonotype came up a few times. The CDR3 spells CAAGSDNEQFF. The CDR3 nucleotides read TGTGCCGCCGGGAGCGACAATGAGCAGTTCTTC. This chain joins TRBV10-3 and TRBJ2-1, with D possibly TRBD2 on 6 matching bases. The V gene's germline CDR1 is ENHRY and CDR2 SYGVKD. This CDR3 contains 11 residues. V gave up 11 bases and J gave up 5 bases, with 10 bases separating them.

This clonotype has at least ten counts. The chain has TRBV29-1 and TRBJ2-3; D gene unclear. CDR1 and CDR2 (germline): SQVTM, ANQGSEA. V gave up 3 bases and J gave up 0 bases, with 7 bases separating them. The CDR3 runs to 13 residues. The CDR3 nucleotides are TGCAGCGTTGAGTACCAAAGCACAGATACGCAGTATTTT. Its translation is CSVEYQSTDTQYF.

V usage is TRBV4-1 and J usage is TRBJ2-7, with D unresolved. Per the germline V gene, CDR1 is MGHRA and CDR2 is YSYEKL. The CDR3 loop spans 14 amino acids. V lost 0 bases, J lost 2 bases, and 8 bases lay in between. The CDR3 DNA sequence: TGCGCCAGCAGCCAAGATCCAGGCCCCTACGAGCAGTACTTC. This translates into CASSQDPGPYEQYF.

This clonotype was recorded at least ten times. The chain carries TRBV2 and TRBJ2-7, with D perhaps matching TRBD2 (5 bases). This CDR3 contains 13 residues. Germline lookup yields CDR1 SNHLY and CDR2 FYNNEI. V was pared by 6 bases and J by 5 bases, with 14 bases between. The CDR3 loop is CASRALVAHEQYF. The CDR3 region has the DNA TGTGCCAGCAGAGCACTAGTTGCCCACGAGCAGTACTTC.

In its sample, this clonotype was seen many times. This sequence joins TRBV7-3 and TRBJ2-2; D not certain. Germline CDR1 and CDR2: SGHTA and FQGTGA. The V end lost 3 bases, the J end lost 7 bases, and 9 bases lay between the germline ends. The CDR3 loop spans 13 amino acids. CDR3 amino acids: CASSFQPGGELFF. For the CDR3, the DNA is TGTGCCAGCAGCTTTCAGCCCGGCGGGGAGCTGTTTTTT.

This clonotype was found many times. The V call is TRBV5-1, the J call TRBJ2-1, with 8 bases matching TRBD2. The trim removed 2 bases at V and 2 bases at J, leaving 3 bases unmatched. Germline V gene lookup returns CDR1 SGHRS and CDR2 YFSETQ. The CDR3 is made up of 15 amino acids. Written as DNA, the CDR3 is TGCGCCAGCAGCTTTGGCGGGGGGACCTACAATGAGCAGTTCTTC. This gives the protein CASSFGGGTYNEQFF. Filled out from reference TRBV5-1 and TRBJ2-1, the complete variable domain reads KAGVTQTPRYLIKTRGQQVTLSCSPISGHRSVSWYQQTPGQGLQFLFEYFSETQRNKGNFPGRFSGRQFSNSRSEMNVSTLELGDSALYLCASSFGGGTYNEQFFGPGTRLTVL.

This clonotype occurred many times. V gene TRBV6-1 combines with J gene TRBJ2-3, with D perhaps matching TRBD2 (5 bases). V was cut by 2 bases and J by 1 base, with 7 bases left in between. This CDR3 comprises 14 residues. Germline CDR1 and CDR2: MNHNS and SASEGT. For the CDR3, the DNA is TGTGCCAGCAGTGAACGAGCGGGCACAGATACGCAGTATTTT. Its protein product is CASSERAGTDTQYF.

This clonotype was seen ten or more times. The J gene is TRBJ2-7, the V gene TRBV7-9; D may match TRBD1 or TRBD2 (5 bases each). V was cut by 1 base and J by 6 bases, with 13 bases left in between. The CDR3 runs 14 residues. Germline V gene sequence: CDR1 SEHNR, CDR2 FQNEAQ (reference sequence). This CDR3 reads CASSLGDVPSEQYF. CDR3 nucleotides: TGTGCCAGCAGCTTAGGGGACGTACCCTCCGAGCAGTACTTC.

This clonotype was counted at least ten times. The rearrangement uses TRBV5-4 and TRBJ1-2; D remains unclear. The CDR3 runs 12 residues. The germline V gene has CDR1 SGHNT and CDR2 YYREEE (reference sequence). Trimming pared 2 bases from V and 6 bases from J, leaving 8 bases between. The CDR3 loop reads CASSFRSDGYTF. CDR3 DNA sequence: TGTGCCAGCAGCTTTCGTTCGGATGGCTACACCTTC.

The gene calls are TRBV4-1 and TRBJ1-2; 9 bases map to TRBD1. This CDR3 region has 15 residues. Per germline, CDR1 MGHRA and CDR2 YSYEKL. The junction had 6 bases not matched to a gene; V was cut back by 3 bases and J by 4 bases. The CDR3 bases are TGCGCCAGCAGCCACCCGGGACAGGGTAGCTATGGCTACACCTTC. Translated, it gives CASSHPGQGSYGYTF.

This chain uses TRBV27 with TRBJ2-1; the D is unclear. This CDR3 has 15 amino acids. Trimming took 5 bases from V and 5 from J, leaving 16 bases between them. The V gene's germline CDR1 is MNHEY and CDR2 SMNVEV (reference sequence). CDR3 in DNA: TGTGCCAGCAGTAGTGGGTTGGAGAAAAACAATGAGCAGTTCTTC. Translating it yields CASSSGLEKNNEQFF.

This clonotype occurred a few times. This rearrangement joins TRBV27 to TRBJ1-1; 8 bases line up with TRBD1. Per the germline V gene, CDR1 is MNHEY and CDR2 is SMNVEV (reference sequence). The length of the CDR3 is 14 residues. V was clipped by 8 bases and J by 2 bases; unmatched bases: 7. The CDR3 reads CASRYPGGNTEAFF. The CDR3 DNA follows: TGTGCCAGCCGATACCCAGGGGGCAACACTGAAGCTTTCTTT.

This clonotype has more than one count but fewer than ten. The chain couples TRBV5-1 to TRBJ2-4, with 12 bases matching TRBD2. Germline CDR1 SGHRS, CDR2 YFSETQ. V shed 3 bases and J 0 bases; nucleotides not matched to a gene: 4. The CDR3 loop spans 17 amino acids. CDR3 residues: CASSSSGGGIAKNIQYF. The CDR3 coding sequence is TGCGCCAGCAGCTCTAGCGGGGGGGGCATAGCCAAAAACATTCAGTACTTC.

This clonotype has a handful of counts. V usage is TRBV27 and J usage is TRBJ2-7; 10 bases map to TRBD1. The CDR3 spans 13 residues. With V trimmed by 8 bases and J by 6 bases, 7 bases remained unmatched. The V gene's germline CDR1 is MNHEY and CDR2 SMNVEV (reference sequence). The CDR3 DNA follows: TGTGCCAGCTGGCGACAGGGGGCGGCCGAGCAGTACTTC. Amino acid sequence: CASWRQGAAEQYF.

This clonotype was recorded many times. The chain uses TRBV7-3 and TRBJ1-1, with 7 bases aligning to TRBD1. Looked up from germline, CDR1 is SGHTA and CDR2 is FQGTGA. V dropped 1 base and J dropped 4; count of bases not matched to a gene: 9. This CDR3 region has 16 residues. CDR3 DNA: TGTGCCAGCAGCTTAAATCTGAAGAGGGGGCGCACTGAAGCTTTCTTT. It encodes CASSLNLKRGRTEAFF.

This chain joins TRBV6-1 and TRBJ2-3, with 9 nucleotides matching TRBD2. V was pared by 5 bases and J by 4 bases, with 13 bases of the junction left unmatched. The CDR3 extends over 17 amino acids. Germline CDR1 is MNHNS and CDR2 is SASEGT. The CDR3 here is CASSSRWGSGSADTQYF. The CDR3 nucleotides are TGTGCCAGCAGTTCGAGGTGGGGTAGCGGGAGCGCAGATACGCAGTATTTT.

At least ten counts were recorded for this clonotype. This chain links TRBV2 with TRBJ1-2, with TRBD1 matching over 7 bases. CDR1 SNHLY and CDR2 FYNNEI come from the germline V gene. The CDR3 is 14 amino acids. With V trimmed by 6 bases and J by 6 bases, 10 bases remained unmatched. The CDR3, as DNA: TGTGCCAGCAGGCCCACTACAGGGGTAGATGGCTACACCTTC. Translation: CASRPTTGVDGYTF.

The chain is built from TRBV9 and TRBJ1-2; D perhaps matches TRBD1 (5 bases). The CDR3 runs 14 residues. Deletions cut 2 bases from V and 6 bases from J, with 14 bases between. Per germline, CDR1 SGDLS and CDR2 YYNGEE. The CDR3 DNA sequence: TGTGCCAGCAGCGTCGATTCAGGGTTTGATGGCTACACCTTC. The encoded protein is CASSVDSGFDGYTF. The whole variable domain, filled in from reference TRBV9 and TRBJ1-2, reads DSGVTQTPKHLITATGQRVTLRCSPRSGDLSVYWYQQSLDQGLQFLIQYYNGEERAKGNILERFSAQQFPDLHSELNLSSLELGDSALYFCASSVDSGFDGYTFGSGTRLTVV.

This clonotype was recorded at least ten times. The gene calls are TRBV27 and TRBJ1-4; D is unresolved. Trimming cost V 3 bases and J 6 bases, with 11 bases left between them. The germline gives CDR1 MNHEY, CDR2 SMNVEV (reference sequence). The length of the CDR3 is 14 residues. CDR3 nucleotides: TGTGCCAGCAGTTTGTGGCAAGACGATGAAAAACTGTTTTTT. Protein: CASSLWQDDEKLFF. The full variable domain, with the rest looked up from reference TRBV27 and TRBJ1-4, is EAQVTQNPRYLITVTGKKLTVTCSQNMNHEYMSWYRQDPGLGLRQIYYSMNVEVTDKGDVPEGYKVSRKEKRNFPLILESPSPNQTSLYFCASSLWQDDEKLFFGSGTQLSVL.

This clonotype was counted between two and nine times. The CDR3 loop reads CASNRVSGANVLTF. For the CDR3, the DNA is TGTGCCAGCAACCGAGTCTCTGGGGCCAACGTCCTGACTTTC. The chain carries TRBV5-6 and TRBJ2-6; no clear D gene. The V end was cut by 6 bases, the J end by 0 bases, with 7 bases between. The CDR3 length is 14 residues. Germline CDR1 and CDR2: SGHDT and YYEEEE.

This clonotype has a count of ten or more. This chain joins TRBV2 and TRBJ2-7; TRBD2 matches 8 bases. The germline CDR1 and CDR2 sequences are SNHLY and FYNNEI. This CDR3 is 14 amino acids long. V lost 5 bases and J lost 3; bases outside the gene matches: 6. The CDR3 DNA is TGTGCCAGCAGTCCCAGCGGGAGTTTCTACGAGCAGTACTTC. Its protein is CASSPSGSFYEQYF. The full variable domain, its missing parts supplied by reference TRBV2 and TRBJ2-7, is EPEVTQTPSHQVTQMGQEVILRCVPISNHLYFYWYRQILGQKVEFLVSFYNNEISEKSEIFDDQFSVERPDGSNFTLKIRSTKLEDSAMYFCASSPSGSFYEQYFGPGTRLTVT.

Ten or more counts support this clonotype. The J gene is TRBJ2-5, the V gene TRBV12-3 or TRBV12-4; D possibly corresponds to TRBD2 (7 bases). Trimming took off 4 bases at V and 3 bases at J, with 18 bases between the two ends. This CDR3 has 16 residues. The CDR3, as DNA: TGTGCCAGCAGTTCCGGTGGGGGGGCAGGGGAAGAGACCCAGTACTTC. It specifies CASSSGGGAGEETQYF.

There are many counts of this clonotype. V usage is TRBV9 and J usage is TRBJ1-1; D unclear. Per germline, CDR1 SGDLS and CDR2 YYNGEE. The CDR3 spans 15 residues. The V and J ends lost 1 base and 4 bases respectively, with 14 bases between them. The CDR3 sequence is CASSVQGSLGTEAFF. In nucleotides, the CDR3 is TGTGCCAGCAGCGTACAAGGCAGTCTGGGCACTGAAGCTTTCTTT.

The chain joins TRBV6-2 or TRBV6-3 to TRBJ2-1; D is ambiguous. In germline, CDR1 is MNHEY, CDR2 SVGEGT. V was cut by 2 bases and J by 4 bases, with 15 bases left in between. The CDR3 runs to 16 residues. The CDR3 is CASSYPLSGRYNEQFF. In nucleotides, the CDR3 is TGTGCCAGCAGTTACCCCCTCTCCGGCCGATACAATGAGCAGTTCTTC.

The sample holds many counts of this clonotype. This sequence joins TRBV18 and TRBJ2-3; 7 nucleotides match TRBD2. From germline, CDR1 is KGHSH and CDR2 LQKENI. With 3 bases clipped from V and 6 bases from J, the junction kept 3 bases outside the gene matches. The CDR3 is 13 residues long. CDR3 region: CASSPLAEDTQYF. CDR3 bases: TGTGCCAGCTCACCCCTAGCGGAGGATACGCAGTATTTT.

This clonotype has a count of ten or more. This chain connects TRBV7-2 to TRBJ2-7; D may be TRBD2 (6 bases). V lost 5 bases and J 1 base, leaving 12 bases between the germline ends. The CDR3 totals 14 residues. Looked up from germline, CDR1 is SGHTA and CDR2 is FQGNSA. The chain's CDR3 is CASSDPGGSYEQYF. DNA for the CDR3: TGTGCCAGCAGCGATCCTGGGGGGTCCTACGAGCAGTACTTC.

This clonotype was seen ten or more times. The genes are TRBV3-1 and TRBJ2-7; D remains ambiguous. The V end lost 1 base, the J end lost 1 base, and 8 bases lay between the germline ends. Germline loops: CDR1 LGHDT, CDR2 YNNKEL (reference sequence). The CDR3 consists of 14 residues. Here the CDR3 DNA reads TGTGCCAGCAGCCAAGTGTCTAGTTCCTACGAGCAGTACTTC. Its translation: CASSQVSSSYEQYF.

This chain joins TRBV20-1 and TRBJ1-4, with D possibly matching TRBD1 (5 bases). Germline CDR1 DFQATT, CDR2 SNEGSKA (reference sequence). The CDR3 loop spans 15 amino acids. The V gene lost 2 bases and the J gene lost 7 bases, with 17 bases spanning the gap. CDR3 bases: TGCAGTGCTAGATTAGACAGCGGGATGAGTGAAAAACTGTTTTTT. Translation gives CSARLDSGMSEKLFF.